Each of the 20 T cell receptor beta chains below was sequenced from the same sample in a study of T cell responses to AZD1222 COVID-19 vaccine. Profiling relied on immunoSEQ multiplex PCR, and the TCRdb table lists in-frame clones only, not all of them. This sample has about 160,000 clones, with approximately 90% found just once. Sequences were derived from peripheral blood, sampled on day 0 of MenACWY control vaccination. All receptors derive from an adult in good health.

The V call is TRBV10-1, the J call TRBJ1-5; possible D gene TRBD1, 6 bases. The germline V and J ends were trimmed by 8 bases and 4 bases, with 15 bases remaining between them. This CDR3 region has 14 residues. Germline lookup yields CDR1 WNHNN and CDR2 SYGVQD (reference sequence). The DNA for the CDR3 is TGCGCCAGCCCAGGGCAGGGGTGGAATCAGCCCCAGCATTTT. Translated, it gives CASPGQGWNQPQHF.

The chain employs TRBV9 and TRBJ2-1, with D possibly TRBD2 on 5 matching bases. The V gene's germline CDR1 is SGDLS and CDR2 YYNGEE. The CDR3 is 16 amino acids. The V end was cut by 3 bases, the J end by 6 bases, with 19 bases between. The CDR3 DNA reads as TGTGCCAGCAGCGCGCCGGGATCAATAGCGTCCAATGAGCAGTTCTTC. It encodes CASSAPGSIASNEQFF. The full variable domain, in which reference TRBV9 and TRBJ2-1 provide the parts outside the CDR3, is DSGVTQTPKHLITATGQRVTLRCSPRSGDLSVYWYQQSLDQGLQFLIQYYNGEERAKGNILERFSAQQFPDLHSELNLSSLELGDSALYFCASSAPGSIASNEQFFGPGTRLTVL.

The V and J genes are TRBV29-1 and TRBJ1-2; D ambiguous. The V gene lost 0 bases and the J gene lost 4 bases, with 12 bases spanning the gap. The CDR3 length is 14 residues. Germline CDR1 is SQVTM and CDR2 is ANQGSEA. The CDR3 sequence is CSVEERGVGYGYTF. The CDR3 region has the DNA TGCAGCGTTGAAGAGCGGGGAGTAGGCTATGGCTACACCTTC.

Only a few counts were recorded for this clone. The chain links TRBV3-1 (or the pseudogene TRBV3-2) to TRBJ1-5, with D perhaps TRBD1 (6 bases). V lost 3 bases, J lost 6 bases, and 15 bases lay in between. This CDR3 is built from 15 residues. The germline V gene has CDR1 LGHDT and CDR2 YNNKEL (reference sequence). The chain's CDR3 is CASSQGPLQGQPQHF. The DNA of the CDR3 is TGTGCCAGCAGCCAGGGACCCCTACAGGGTCAGCCCCAGCATTTT.

The chain links TRBV27 to TRBJ2-2; TRBD1 aligns across 7 bases. This CDR3 has 17 amino acids. J lost 0 bases, V lost 4 bases, and 8 bases had no gene match. Germline V CDR1 and CDR2: MNHEY, SMNVEV (reference sequence). CDR3 region: CASSWDSGVSNTGELFF. The CDR3 bases are TGTGCCAGCAGTTGGGACAGTGGGGTATCGAACACCGGGGAGCTGTTTTTT.

This chain links TRBV6-6 with TRBJ2-5; TRBD1 might be the D (6 bases). The CDR3 length is 13 residues. Trimming cost V 2 bases and J 5 bases, with 9 bases left between them. Germline V gives CDR1 MNHNY, CDR2 SVGAGI (reference sequence). The CDR3 DNA sequence: TGTGCCAGCAGTTACGGGGGCGGGGAGACCCAGTACTTC. It specifies CASSYGGGETQYF.

This chain uses TRBV4-2 with TRBJ2-1; D possibly corresponds to TRBD1 (5 bases). Germline lookup yields CDR1 LGHNA and CDR2 YNFKEQ. V lost 4 bases to trimming and J lost 6 bases, with 13 bases between them. This CDR3 contains 14 residues. The CDR3 spells CASSPQGRVNEQFF. The CDR3 DNA sequence: TGTGCCAGCAGCCCCCAGGGTAGAGTCAATGAGCAGTTCTTC.

CDR3: CASNGGTNTGELFF. The CDR3 DNA is TGTGCCAGTAACGGGGGCACGAACACCGGGGAGCTGTTTTTT. V gene TRBV19 combines with J gene TRBJ2-2, with D perhaps TRBD1 or TRBD2 (6 bases each). CDR1 LNHDA and CDR2 SQIVND come from the germline V gene (reference sequence). The ends were cut back, 7 bases at V and 0 bases at J, with 9 bases in the middle. The CDR3 is 14 residues long.

The rearrangement uses TRBV19 and TRBJ1-4; D is ambiguous. Germline V gene data show CDR1 as LNHDA and CDR2 as SQIVND (reference sequence). This CDR3 is 13 amino acids long. Trimming left V 6 bases short and J 0 bases short, with 5 bases between. The CDR3 region is CASSRATNEKLFF. The CDR3 nucleotides are TGTGCCAGTAGCCGCGCAACTAATGAAAAACTGTTTTTT.

The gene calls are TRBV6-5 and TRBJ1-5; D may be TRBD1 (6 bases). The V gene lost 10 bases and the J gene lost 0 bases, with 10 bases spanning the gap. This CDR3 has 13 residues. Germline V CDR1 and CDR2: MNHEY, SVGAGI. CDR3 loop: CATRTASNQPQHF. The CDR3 DNA reads as TGTGCCACAAGGACAGCTAGCAATCAGCCCCAGCATTTT.

The chain joins TRBV6-5 to TRBJ2-1; maybe TRBD2 (5 bases). The V gene lost 9 bases and the J gene lost 3 bases, with 12 bases spanning the gap. This CDR3 has 13 amino acids. Germline V gene sequence: CDR1 MNHEY, CDR2 SVGAGI. CDR3 sequence (DNA): TGTGCCAGTAGCACGGGATTCTACAATGAGCAGTTCTTC. This translates into CASSTGFYNEQFF.

The sample holds one count of this clone. The chain combines TRBV3-1 (or the pseudogene TRBV3-2) with TRBJ2-4; 14 bases align to TRBD2. V trimming: 6 bases; J trimming: 2 bases; junction bases outside the gene matches: 6. Germline V gene lookup returns CDR1 LGHDT and CDR2 YNNKEL (reference sequence). The length of the CDR3 is 17 residues. This CDR3 reads CASRGTSGSLTKNIQYF. CDR3 nucleotides: TGTGCCAGCAGGGGGACTAGCGGGAGCCTGACCAAAAACATTCAGTACTTC.

The V gene is TRBV30, the J gene TRBJ1-2; 9 positions agree with TRBD1. Trimming cost V 5 bases and J 0 bases; bases outside gene matches: 7. Germline V gene lookup returns CDR1 GTSNPN and CDR2 SVGIG (reference sequence). This CDR3 has 15 residues. The CDR3 is CAWDGTGWANYGYTF. The DNA for the CDR3 is TGTGCCTGGGACGGGACAGGGTGGGCTAACTATGGCTACACCTTC.

J is TRBJ1-1 and V is TRBV13; D gene ambiguous. The germline V gene encodes CDR1 PRHDT and CDR2 FYEKMQ (reference sequence). This CDR3 contains 10 residues. Trimming stripped 10 bases from V and 1 base from J, with 4 bases between. This CDR3 is CATSNTEAFF. The CDR3 DNA follows: TGTGCCACATCGAACACTGAAGCTTTCTTT. Combining the CDR3 with reference TRBV13 and TRBJ1-1 gives the whole variable domain AAGVIQSPRHLIKEKRETATLKCYPIPRHDTVYWYQQGPGQDPQFLISFYEKMQSDKGSIPDRFSAQQFSDYHSELNMSSLELGDSALYFCATSNTEAFFGQGTRLTVV.

The chain uses TRBV7-3 and TRBJ1-1, with 8 positions matching TRBD1. V lost 1 base to trimming and J lost 6 bases; unmatched junction nucleotides: 10. Germline assignment: CDR1 SGHTA and CDR2 FQGTGA. The CDR3 length is 16 residues. DNA of the CDR3: TGTGCCAGCAGCTTAAAGGGCGGACAGGGAAGAGCTGAAGCTTTCTTT. Encoded protein: CASSLKGGQGRAEAFF.

The chain carries TRBV11-2 and TRBJ2-1, with TRBD2 identical over 7 bases. CDR1 is SGHAT, CDR2 FQNNGV, per germline. J was trimmed by 3 bases and V by 5 bases; bases with no gene match: 7. The CDR3 loop spans 15 amino acids. The CDR3: CASSTSGGGYNEQFF. Written as DNA, the CDR3 is TGTGCCAGCAGCACCTCTGGGGGGGGCTACAATGAGCAGTTCTTC.

The count of this clone is one. The V gene is TRBV27, the J gene TRBJ2-5; tentative D call: TRBD1 (5 bases). V lost 4 bases, J lost 5 bases, and 17 bases lay in between. CDR1 is MNHEY and CDR2 is SMNVEV in the germline V gene (reference sequence). The CDR3 covers 15 residues. In nucleotides, the CDR3 is TGTGCCAGCAGTTACCTGAGGCAGGGCCGGGAGACCCAGTACTTC. Encoded protein: CASSYLRQGRETQYF.

J is TRBJ2-7 and V is TRBV24-1; D tentatively reads TRBD1 or TRBD2 (5 bases each). CDR1 KGHDR and CDR2 SFDVKD come from the germline V gene. The V end was cut by 3 bases, the J end by 4 bases, with 12 bases between. This CDR3 spans 14 amino acids. The CDR3 DNA reads as TGTGCCACCAGTGATGCCGGGACGTTATACGAGCAGTACTTC. Its translation: CATSDAGTLYEQYF.

The J gene is TRBJ2-1, the V gene TRBV9; 7 bases agree with TRBD2. The CDR3 totals 16 residues. V shed 3 bases and J 0 bases; nucleotides not matched to a gene: 6. The germline CDR1 and CDR2 sequences are SGDLS and YYNGEE. Here the CDR3 reads CASSAFAGASYNEQFF. CDR3 nucleotide sequence: TGTGCCAGCAGCGCCTTTGCGGGAGCCTCCTACAATGAGCAGTTCTTC.

This clone was recorded only once. Additional DNA sequences in this sample encode the identical CDR3. V is TRBV29-1 and J is TRBJ1-2, with D unresolved. With 1 base removed from V and 8 bases from J, the gap between germline ends came to 8 bases. The CDR3 has 11 amino acids. The germline CDR1 and CDR2 sequences are SQVTM and ANQGSEA. The CDR3 reads CSVEGRGGYTF. CDR3 in DNA: TGCAGCGTTGAAGGACGGGGAGGCTACACCTTC. The whole variable domain, remainder taken from reference TRBV29-1 and TRBJ1-2, is SAVISQKPSRDICQRGTSLTIQCQVDSQVTMMFWYRQQPGQSLTLIATANQGSEATYESGFVIDKFPISRPNLTFSTLTVSNMSPEDSSIYLCSVEGRGGYTFGSGTRLTVV.